The rows below give T cell receptor beta chains drawn from one sample of a study of T cell repertoires in ileal Crohn's disease. Profiled with immunoSEQ multiplex PCR; TCRdb holds only in-frame clones, not every one. The table has about 2,700 clones, about 90% seen once; the top ten hold about 2%. The sample consisted of CD4+ T cells sorted from the ileum. The receptors were sampled from an adult with Crohn's disease. CDR3s include the opening cysteine and the closing phenylalanine or tryptophan. Each record gives: D gene, clone size, V gene, J gene, CDR3 DNA, CDR3 protein. A D gene is named only where the DNA matches it firmly. Size values are once, few and many counts, or a class for expanded clones, and some rows have none.

>-|-|TRBV4-3|TRBJ2-5
TGCGCCAGCAGCCAAGAGGGGGCGGGAGAGACCCAGTACTTC
CASSQEGAGETQYF
>TRBD2|-|TRBV7-3|TRBJ2-7
TGTGCCAGCAGCCTAATAGAGGGACTAGCGGGGGGCGCGCCCTCCTTTATCTACGAGCAGTACTTC
CASSLIEGLAGGAPSFIYEQYF
>-|-|TRBV6-5|TRBJ2-7
TGTGCCAGCAGTATCAGGGGCAGCTCCTACGAGCAGTACTTC
CASSIRGSSYEQYF
>-|-|TRBV30|TRBJ2-3
TGTGCCTGGAGATTAAGGGAGAAAGATACGCAGTATTTT
CAWRLREKDTQYF
>-|-|TRBV7-8|TRBJ1-4
TGTGCCAGCAGCTTAGGAGGGACTAATGAAAAACTGTTTTTT
CASSLGGTNEKLFF
>TRBD2|-|TRBV5-1|TRBJ2-3
TGCGCCAGCAGCCACCAATCTAGCGGGATTGGAGATACGCAGTATTTT
CASSHQSSGIGDTQYF
>TRBD1|-|TRBV29-1|TRBJ1-5
TGCAGCGTTGAGACAGGGGATCAGCCCCAGCATTTT
CSVETGDQPQHF
>TRBD1|-|TRBV6-1|TRBJ1-3
TGTGCCAGCGGGGGACAGAGCTCTGGAAACACCATATATTTT
CASGGQSSGNTIYF
>-|few|TRBV9|TRBJ2-2
TGTGCCAGCAGCATGTCTTTAGGAGGCACCGGGGAGCTGTTTTTT
CASSMSLGGTGELFF
>TRBD1|-|TRBV27|TRBJ1-1
TGTGCCAGCAGTTTATGGGGCACAGGGGGTGCCACTGAAGCTTTCTTT
CASSLWGTGGATEAFF
>-|few|TRBV4-3|TRBJ1-2
TGCGCCAGCAGCCAAGGGGGCCCGAATGGCTACACCTTC
CASSQGGPNGYTF
>-|-|TRBV5-1|TRBJ1-4
TGCGCCAGCAGCTACCTCGGGGCTAATGAAAAACTGTTTTTT
CASSYLGANEKLFF
>-|-|TRBV30|TRBJ1-2
TGTGCCTGGGAAGGAGGATTCAGGGGCTACACCTTC
CAWEGGFRGYTF
>-|-|TRBV6-5|TRBJ1-3
TGTGCCAGCAGTTACAGGGGATCTGGAAACACCATATATTTT
CASSYRGSGNTIYF
>TRBD1|-|TRBV5-1|TRBJ2-7
TGCGCCAGCAGCTTGGGACAGGGGGCGTACTACGAGCAGTACTTC
CASSLGQGAYYEQYF
>-|-|TRBV7-2|TRBJ2-3
TGTGCCAGCAGCTTAGCGAGGCTAGCCTCAGATACGCAGTATTTT
CASSLARLASDTQYF
>TRBD1|-|TRBV6-1|TRBJ2-2
TGTGCCAGCAGTGCACAGGGGGTTGGCACCGGGGAGCTGTTTTTT
CASSAQGVGTGELFF
>TRBD2|-|TRBV7-6|TRBJ2-3
TGTGCCAGCAGCTTGGGGACTAGAGTCACAGATACGCAGTATTTT
CASSLGTRVTDTQYF
>-|-|TRBV19|TRBJ1-5
TGTGCCAGTAGTATTCCCCCTTATAGCAATCAGCCCCAGCATTTT
CASSIPPYSNQPQHF
>-|-|TRBV9|TRBJ2-7
TGTGCCAGCAGCGTAGAGTTGGCCGGGGCCTACGAGCAGTACTTC
CASSVELAGAYEQYF
>-|-|TRBV6-1|TRBJ2-7
TGTGCCAGCACCGGGTTGGCAGGGTGGTACGAGCAGTACTTC
CASTGLAGWYEQYF
>-|-|TRBV15|TRBJ1-5
TGTGCCACCAGCAGGGAGGATGGGCCCCAGCATTTT
CATSREDGPQHF
>TRBD1|few|TRBV2|TRBJ2-7
TGTGCCAGCAGCCTTGACAGGGGTCGCGACGAGCAGTACTTC
CASSLDRGRDEQYF
>-|-|TRBV27|TRBJ2-5
TGTGCCAGCAGTCGCCGGGTTGGGGCGGCGAACCAAGAGACCCAGTACTTC
CASSRRVGAANQETQYF
>TRBD1|-|TRBV5-4|TRBJ1-5
TGTGCCAGCAGCTTGGGAGGGACAGGGGATACGCCCCAGCATTTT
CASSLGGTGDTPQHF
>-|-|TRBV30|TRBJ2-3
TGTGCCTGGAGTGCACGGAGCACAGATACGCAGTATTTT
CAWSARSTDTQYF
>TRBD2|-|TRBV5-4|TRBJ2-5
TGTGCCAGCAGCGCTAGCGGGGGGGTTGCAGAGACCCAGTACTTC
CASSASGGVAETQYF
>TRBD1|-|TRBV6-4|TRBJ1-5
TGTGCCAGCAGTGAGGGGGACAGGGAGGCCAATCAGCCCCAGCATTTT
CASSEGDREANQPQHF
>TRBD1|-|TRBV4-1|TRBJ1-1
TGCGCCAGCAGCCAGCGACAGGGACCGAACACTGAAGCTTTCTTT
CASSQRQGPNTEAFF
>-|-|TRBV15|TRBJ2-2
TGTGCCACCAGCAGAGATCCCAGCACCGGGGAGCTGTTTTTT
CATSRDPSTGELFF
>TRBD1|-|TRBV9|TRBJ2-2
TGTGCCAGCACCGTAGGTGGAAGGGGGCCGAACACCGGGGAGCTGTTTTTT
CASTVGGRGPNTGELFF
>TRBD2|-|TRBV28|TRBJ2-7
TGTGCCAGCACCGGAGGACTAGCGGGATCCTACGAGCAGTACTTC
CASTGGLAGSYEQYF
>TRBD2|-|TRBV4-1|TRBJ2-3
TGCGCCAGCAGCCCGACCGGCGGGGGGGCAGATACGCAGTATTTT
CASSPTGGGADTQYF
>TRBD2|-|TRBV28|TRBJ2-5
TGTGCCAGCAGTGCAGGGACTAGCAGTTTTGAGACCCAGTACTTC
CASSAGTSSFETQYF
>-|-|TRBV20-1|TRBJ2-3
TGCAGTGGGTCACAGACAGATACGCAGTATTTT
CSGSQTDTQYF
>TRBD1|-|TRBV6-6|TRBJ2-2
TGTGCCAGCAGCCCCAACCGAGGGACAGGGGCCGGGGAGCTGTTTTTT
CASSPNRGTGAGELFF
>TRBD1|-|TRBV9|TRBJ1-6
TGTGCCAGCAGCCGGAGCGGGACAGGGTATAATTCACCCCTCCACTTT
CASSRSGTGYNSPLHF
>-|-|TRBV30|TRBJ2-1
TGTGCCTGGAGTGTCAACGGTGGGCTCTACAATGAGCAGTTCTTC
CAWSVNGGLYNEQFF
>-|few|TRBV6-6|TRBJ2-2
TGTGCCAGCAGCAAGGGGGCCGGGGAGCTGTTTTTT
CASSKGAGELFF
>TRBD1|once|TRBV18|TRBJ1-5
TGTGCCAGCTCACCGAAGACAGGGGGATTAGTACAGCCCCAGCATTTT
CASSPKTGGLVQPQHF
>TRBD2|-|TRBV18|TRBJ2-2
TGTGCCAGCTCACCACGTTGGGCTAGCGGGGAAACCGGGGAGCTGTTTTTT
CASSPRWASGETGELFF
>-|-|TRBV19|TRBJ1-1
TGTGCCAGTAGTCCACAAGTTAACGAGGGTTTGAACACTGAAGCTTTCTTT
CASSPQVNEGLNTEAFF
>TRBD2|-|TRBV9|TRBJ2-1
TGTGCCAGCAGCGTAGACGGCGGGGGGGCTGGTAGAAACTCCTACAATGAGCAGTTCTTC
CASSVDGGGAGRNSYNEQFF
>TRBD1|-|TRBV4-3|TRBJ2-3
TGCGCCAGCAGCCAAGATGACAGGGACGCAGATACGCAGTATTTT
CASSQDDRDADTQYF
>-|-|TRBV29-1|TRBJ1-5
TGCAGCGTTTCTACCACATCGGGGCCCCAGCATTTT
CSVSTTSGPQHF